This TCR beta chain emerged from a study of control samples from healthy donors and cancer patients. The data were produced by immunoSEQ multiplex PCR, yet TCRdb's version contains in-frame clones alone and is incomplete. The sample has approximately 230,000 clones, roughly four fifths seen once; the top ten hold more than 10%. Trimming stripped 4 bases from V and 6 bases from J, with 22 bases between. From germline, CDR1 is SGHRS and CDR2 YFSETQ. This CDR3 has 16 amino acids. The rearrangement joins TRBV5-1 to TRBJ1-2; D call uncertain. The receptor was isolated from a woman aged 60 to 75 with lung cancer. Sequenced input: PBMCs. CDR3 in DNA: TGCGCCAGCAGCGGCGGTGGGCCCCCTGGTCTAAATGGCTACACCTTC. The encoded protein is CASSGGGPPGLNGYTF.